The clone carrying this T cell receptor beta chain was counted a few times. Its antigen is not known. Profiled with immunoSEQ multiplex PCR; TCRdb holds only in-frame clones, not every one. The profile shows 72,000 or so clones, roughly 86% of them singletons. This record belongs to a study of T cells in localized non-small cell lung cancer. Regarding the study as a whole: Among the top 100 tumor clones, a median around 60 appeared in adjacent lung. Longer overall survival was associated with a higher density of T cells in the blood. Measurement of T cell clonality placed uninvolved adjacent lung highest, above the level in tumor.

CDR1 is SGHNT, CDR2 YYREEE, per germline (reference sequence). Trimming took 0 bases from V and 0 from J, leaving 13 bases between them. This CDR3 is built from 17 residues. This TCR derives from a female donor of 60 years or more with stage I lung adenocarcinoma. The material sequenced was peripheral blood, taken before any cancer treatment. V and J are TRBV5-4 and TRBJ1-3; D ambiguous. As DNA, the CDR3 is TGTGCCAGCAGCTTGGGACCAGGAACATTCTCTGGAAACACCATATATTTT. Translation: CASSLGPGTFSGNTIYF. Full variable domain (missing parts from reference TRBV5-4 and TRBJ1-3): ETGVTQSPTHLIKTRGQQVTLRCSSQSGHNTVSWYQQALGQGPQFIFQYYREEENGRGNFPPRFSGLQFPNYSSELNVNALELDDSALYLCASSLGPGTFSGNTIYFGEGSWLTVV.